The present T cell receptor beta chain was sequenced within a study of blood T cell repertoires in COVID-19 (TCRdb year 2020). Background for the entire study: Samples from collaborators originated in the United States, Italy and Spain and spanned both the acute and convalescent phases of COVID-19. Sample metadata almost always included a de-identified subject ID, COVID-19 status, age in years and sex. The dataset comprised deeply sampled blood TCRbeta repertoires from subjects exposed to, actively infected with, or recovered from COVID-19. The repertoires were made available in a free public database intended to serve as a resource for research on the immune response to SARS-CoV-2. The material from the prospective study consisted of cDNA or gDNA derived from T cells, B-cell-depleted T cells, or PBMCs. Where available, HLA class I and class II types were obtained from metadata supplied by the sample provider rather than from assay-based typing. Samples were obtained from the ongoing ImmuneRACE study (first 160 participants) and from approximately 1,200 subjects provided by 6 global collaborators.

Broader findings and caveats from the paper: Clinical and demographic metadata were provided uncurated, with the amount varying by source and participant.

Turning to this clone: Its antigen remains unidentified. Qualities for individual bases were not recorded, and no much larger clone is one base off.

TCRbeta CDR3 regions were amplified from genomic DNA using the immunoSEQ Assay, a bias-controlled multiplex PCR. The paper's data handling went like this. Within the assay, amplification of reference gene primers was used to estimate how many nucleated cells each sample contained. Sequence reads were collapsed and filtered to measure the absolute abundance of every unique TCRbeta CDR3 rearrangement. Productive Simpson clonality was computed per sample as the square root of Simpson's diversity index over productive rearrangements. In its TCRdb copy, this immuneACCESS table keeps in-frame sequences only and misses some clones. Where compared with another copy, unresolved V genes explain less than half of these, and the others have no known cause. V, J and clone size are those of that table, while D and trimming were read from the DNA. The sample data list about 92,000 clones, and 75% to 90% of these were observed just once. 38% of the sample lies in the top ten.

The germline V gene encodes CDR1 MNHNS and CDR2 SASEGT. V sheds 2 bases and J sheds 2 bases, leaving 14 bases between their ends. The CDR3 measures 16 amino acids from cysteine to phenylalanine. The retained sequence is limited to the CDR3, 48 bases, with the frame set at the first base. Whole blood was collected in K2EDTA tubes by collaborating institutions according to the institutions' own protocols. For TCRbeta analysis, collaborators shipped samples in one of three forms: frozen whole blood, isolated PBMCs, or DNA extracted from either of those sample types. The chain couples TRBV6-1 to TRBJ2-3; the D gene cannot be resolved reliably. This clonotype was obtained from an elderly man with acute or convalescent COVID-19. The material sequenced was peripheral blood. In nucleotides, the sequence is TGTGCCAGCAGTGAACGAGCCTTGCACCCCACAGATACGCAGTATTTT. Translated, this gives CASSERALHPTDTQYF.